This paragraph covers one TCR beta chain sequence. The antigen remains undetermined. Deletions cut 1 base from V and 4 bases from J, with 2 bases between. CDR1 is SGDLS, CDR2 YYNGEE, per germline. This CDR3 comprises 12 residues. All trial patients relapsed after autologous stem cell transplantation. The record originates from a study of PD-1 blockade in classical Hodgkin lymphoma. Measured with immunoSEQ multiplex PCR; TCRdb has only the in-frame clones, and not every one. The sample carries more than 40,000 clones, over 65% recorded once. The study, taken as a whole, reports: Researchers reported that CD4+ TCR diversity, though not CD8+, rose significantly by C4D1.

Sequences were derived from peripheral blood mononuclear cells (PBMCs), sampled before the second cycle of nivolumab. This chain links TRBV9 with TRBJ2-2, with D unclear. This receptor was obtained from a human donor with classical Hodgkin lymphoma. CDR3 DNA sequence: TGTGCCAGCAGCGTAAGCACCGGGGAGCTGTTTTTT. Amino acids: CASSVSTGELFF.